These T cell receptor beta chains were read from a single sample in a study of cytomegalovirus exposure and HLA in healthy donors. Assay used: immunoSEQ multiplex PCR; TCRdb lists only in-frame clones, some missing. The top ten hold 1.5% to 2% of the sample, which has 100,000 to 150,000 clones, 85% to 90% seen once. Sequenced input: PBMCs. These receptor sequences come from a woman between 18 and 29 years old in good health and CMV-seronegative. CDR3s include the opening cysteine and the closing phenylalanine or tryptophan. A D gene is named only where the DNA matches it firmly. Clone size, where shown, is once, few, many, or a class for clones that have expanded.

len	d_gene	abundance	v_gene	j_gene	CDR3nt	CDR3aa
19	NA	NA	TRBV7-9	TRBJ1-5	TGTGCCAGCAGCTTGGGTGCCGGGGGGAAGGGATCCCCCAATCAGCCCCAGCATTTT	CASSLGAGGKGSPNQPQHF
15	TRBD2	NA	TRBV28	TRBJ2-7	TGTGCCAGCAGTGCCACTGGGACTATCTCCTACGAGCAGTACTTC	CASSATGTISYEQYF
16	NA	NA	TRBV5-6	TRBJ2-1	TGTGCCAGCAGCTCACTCCTTTTGAGCTCCTACAATGAGCAGTTCTTC	CASSSLLLSSYNEQFF
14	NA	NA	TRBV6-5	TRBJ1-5	TGTGCCAGCAGTCCCAGGGATAGCAATCAGCCCCAGCATTTT	CASSPRDSNQPQHF
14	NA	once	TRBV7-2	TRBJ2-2	TGTGCCAGCAGCTTAGGGCATTTCACCGGGGAGCTGTTTTTT	CASSLGHFTGELFF
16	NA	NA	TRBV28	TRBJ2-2	TGTGCCAGCGAATTCTCGGGTCAAGGGGGCACCGGGGAGCTGTTTTTT	CASEFSGQGGTGELFF
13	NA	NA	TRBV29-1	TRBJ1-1	TGCAGCGTTGGCCAGACTGCTAACACTGAAGCTTTCTTT	CSVGQTANTEAFF
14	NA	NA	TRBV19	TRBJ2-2	TGTGCCAGTAGGCAGGGCACGAACACCGGGGAGCTGTTTTTT	CASRQGTNTGELFF
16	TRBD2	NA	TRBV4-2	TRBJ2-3	TGTGCCAGCAGCCAATTGCGGGAGCGGGGCACAGATACGCAGTATTTT	CASSQLRERGTDTQYF
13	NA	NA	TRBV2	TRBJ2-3	TGTGCCAGAGGGGGAGATAGCACAGATACGCAGTATTTT	CARGGDSTDTQYF
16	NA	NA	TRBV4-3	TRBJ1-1	TGCGCCAGCAGCCAATTACTCTTTGACCAGCGAACTGAAGCTTTCTTT	CASSQLLFDQRTEAFF
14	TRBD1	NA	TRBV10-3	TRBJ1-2	TGTGCCATCAGTGTGGGACAGGTCGACTATGGCTACACCTTC	CAISVGQVDYGYTF
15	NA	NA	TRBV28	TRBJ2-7	TGTGCCAGCAGTTCACACCGGGACATCTCCTACGAGCAGTACTTC	CASSSHRDISYEQYF
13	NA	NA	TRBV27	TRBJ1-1	TGTGCCAGCAGTCTAGGGGGTTGGGCTGAAGCTTTCTTT	CASSLGGWAEAFF
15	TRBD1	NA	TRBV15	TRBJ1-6	TGTGCCACCAGCCACAGGGGGCTTCAGAATTCACCCCTCCACTTT	CATSHRGLQNSPLHF
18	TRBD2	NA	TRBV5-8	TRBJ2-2	TGTGCCAGCAGCCGGGGACTAGCGGGTTGGGCGAACACCGGGGAGCTGTTTTTT	CASSRGLAGWANTGELFF
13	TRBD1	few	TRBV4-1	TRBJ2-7	TGCGCCAGCAGCCTGGGACAGGGATACGAGCAGTACTTC	CASSLGQGYEQYF
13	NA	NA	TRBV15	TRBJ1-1	TGTGCCACCAGCAGGGAGGTATCGGGTGAAGCTTTCTTT	CATSREVSGEAFF
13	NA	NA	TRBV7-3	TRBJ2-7	TGTGCCAGCAGCGTATCCCGGGACTACGAGCAGTACTTC	CASSVSRDYEQYF
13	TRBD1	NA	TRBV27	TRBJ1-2	TGTGCCACCAGGACAGGGGCCAACTATGGCTACACCTTC	CATRTGANYGYTF
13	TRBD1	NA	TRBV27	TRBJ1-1	TGTGCCAGCAAGACAGGGGGAAGCACTGAAGCTTTCTTT	CASKTGGSTEAFF
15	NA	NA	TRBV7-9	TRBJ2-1	TGTGCCAGCAGCCCGGTTGCACGGGAATACAATGAGCAGTTCTTC	CASSPVAREYNEQFF
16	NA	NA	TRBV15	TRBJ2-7	TGTGCCACCAGCAGAGCTCAGGACACGGGTTGGTACGAGCAGTACTTC	CATSRAQDTGWYEQYF
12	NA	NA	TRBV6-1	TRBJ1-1	TGTGCCAGCAGTCGGACACGGACTGAAGCTTTCTTT	CASSRTRTEAFF